This TCR beta chain stems from a study of blood T cell repertoires in COVID-19. Generated by immunoSEQ multiplex PCR, the TCRdb table keeps only in-frame clones and is missing some. Among approximately 670,000 clones listed, around 89% were seen once. What was sequenced was peripheral blood. The receptor's source is a woman aged 18-29 years with acute or convalescent COVID-19.

The CDR3 DNA is TGCAGCGTTCGACAGGGTAATACCTACAATGAGCAGTTCTTC. It codes for CSVRQGNTYNEQFF. The chain employs TRBV29-1 and TRBJ2-1; 7 bases are a match to TRBD1. Unmatched junction bases numbered 6, after V lost 5 bases and J lost 2 bases. Germline V gene data show CDR1 as SQVTM and CDR2 as ANQGSEA. This CDR3 region has 14 residues.